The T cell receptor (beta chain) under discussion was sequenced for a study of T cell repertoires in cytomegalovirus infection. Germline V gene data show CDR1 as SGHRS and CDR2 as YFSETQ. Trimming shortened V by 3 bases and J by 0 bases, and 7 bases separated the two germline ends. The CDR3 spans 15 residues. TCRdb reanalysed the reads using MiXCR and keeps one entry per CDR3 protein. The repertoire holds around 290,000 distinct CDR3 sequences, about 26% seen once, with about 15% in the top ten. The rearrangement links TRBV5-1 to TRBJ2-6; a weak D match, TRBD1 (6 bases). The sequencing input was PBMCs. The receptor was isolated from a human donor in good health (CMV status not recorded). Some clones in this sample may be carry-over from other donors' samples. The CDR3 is CASSSDSSGANVLTF. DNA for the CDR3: TGCGCCAGCAGCTCGGACAGCTCTGGGGCCAACGTCCTGACTTTC. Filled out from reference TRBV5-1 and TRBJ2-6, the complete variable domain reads KAGVTQTPRYLIKTRGQQVTLSCSPISGHRSVSWYQQTPGQGLQFLFEYFSETQRNKGNFPGRFSGRQFSNSRSEMNVSTLELGDSALYLCASSSDSSGANVLTFGAGSRLTVL.